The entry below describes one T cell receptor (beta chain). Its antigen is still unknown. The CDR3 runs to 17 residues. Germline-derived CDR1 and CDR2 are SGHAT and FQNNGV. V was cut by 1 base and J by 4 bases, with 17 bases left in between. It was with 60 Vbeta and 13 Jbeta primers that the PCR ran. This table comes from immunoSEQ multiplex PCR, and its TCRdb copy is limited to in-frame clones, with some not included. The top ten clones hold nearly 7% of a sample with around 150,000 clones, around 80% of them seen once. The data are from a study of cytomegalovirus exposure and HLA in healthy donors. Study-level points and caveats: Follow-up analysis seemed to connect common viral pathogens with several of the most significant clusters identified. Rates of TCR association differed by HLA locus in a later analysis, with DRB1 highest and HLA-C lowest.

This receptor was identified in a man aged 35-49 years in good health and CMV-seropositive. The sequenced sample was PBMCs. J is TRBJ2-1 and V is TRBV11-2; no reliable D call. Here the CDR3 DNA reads TGTGCCAGCAGCTTAGTCCAAAATTTAGCCTCGTACAATGAGCAGTTCTTC. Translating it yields CASSLVQNLASYNEQFF.